Shown below are 22 T cell receptor beta chains from a single sample sequenced in a study of OX40 agonist ivuxolimab in advanced cancers. Repertoires were generated with immunoSEQ multiplex PCR, while TCRdb's copy carries only in-frame clones and drops some. Seen here are under 45,000 clones, about 85% observed once, and the top ten hold about 40%. The sample here was CD4+ or CD8+ T cells sorted from blood, taken in a trial of the OX40 agonist ivuxolimab. Receptors were obtained from an adult with an advanced solid tumor such as melanoma, head and neck, liver or kidney cancer.

The J gene is TRBJ2-2, the V gene TRBV4-1, with D unclear. CDR3 length: 13 amino acids. Per germline, CDR1 MGHRA and CDR2 YSYEKL. The CDR3, as DNA: TGCGCTACCGCAGACCAGAACACCGGGGAGCTGTTTTTT. Translating gives CATADQNTGELFF.

In DNA, the CDR3 is TGTGCCAGCACGACAGTGTGGAGCACAGATACGCAGTATTTT. Amino acid sequence: CASTTVWSTDTQYF. The chain is built from TRBV28 and TRBJ2-3, with D possibly matching TRBD1 (5 bases). This CDR3 contains 14 residues. V was clipped by 7 bases and J by 0 bases, with 11 bases between them. Per the germline V gene, CDR1 is MDHEN and CDR2 is SYDVKM.

CDR3 loop: CASSLTWGGEQFF. The CDR3 nucleotides read TGTGCCAGCAGCTTAACGTGGGGTGGTGAGCAGTTCTTC. J is TRBJ2-1 and V is TRBV7-3; no clear D gene. The CDR3 totals 13 residues. V lost 0 bases, J lost 9 bases, and 9 bases lay in between. Germline CDR1 SGHTA, CDR2 FQGTGA. Full variable domain (rest looked up from reference TRBV7-3 and TRBJ2-1): GAGVSQTPSNKVTEKGKYVELRCDPISGHTALYWYRQSLGQGPEFLIYFQGTGAADDSGLPNDRFFAVRPEGSVSTLKIQRTERGDSAVYLCASSLTWGGEQFFGPGTRLTVL.

The CDR3 here is CASRWTDQPQHF. CDR3 coding DNA: TGTGCCAGCAGGTGGACAGATCAGCCCCAGCATTTT. The chain is built from TRBV28 and TRBJ1-5, with D possibly being TRBD1 (6 bases). Germline V gives CDR1 MDHEN, CDR2 SYDVKM. The V gene lost 6 bases and the J gene lost 5 bases, with 8 bases spanning the gap. The CDR3 has 12 residues. The variable domain in full, with the rest retrieved from reference TRBV28 and TRBJ1-5, is DVKVTQSSRYLVKRTGEKVFLECVQDMDHENMFWYRQDPGLGLRLIYFSYDVKMKEKGDIPEGYSVSREKKERFSLILESASTNQTSMYLCASRWTDQPQHFGDGTRLSIL.

The chain combines TRBV14 with TRBJ2-1, with D possibly being TRBD2 (6 bases). Germline CDR1 reads SGHDN; CDR2 reads FVKESK. Trimming removed 1 base from V and 3 bases from J, with 10 bases in between. The length of the CDR3 is 15 residues. CDR3 nucleotide sequence: TGTGCCAGCAGCCAAGTCGGGAGTGGCTACAATGAGCAGTTCTTC. Amino acid sequence: CASSQVGSGYNEQFF.

V gene TRBV5-8 combines with J gene TRBJ2-3; 9 bases are a match to TRBD1. This CDR3 is built from 13 residues. The V gene end was trimmed by 2 bases and the J gene end by 14 bases; junction bases not matched to a gene: 9. CDR1 and CDR2 from the germline V gene are SGHTS and YDEGEE. Here the CDR3 reads CASSFLSGQGRYF. Written as DNA, the CDR3 is TGTGCCAGCAGCTTTTTGTCGGGACAGGGCCGGTATTTT.

V is TRBV7-9 and J is TRBJ1-4; 8 bases map to TRBD1. The CDR3 length is 13 residues. Germline CDR1 and CDR2: SEHNR and FQNEAQ (reference sequence). V lost 0 bases and J lost 11; bases outside the gene matches: 2. CDR3 nucleotides: TGTGCCAGCAGCTTAGCACAGGGGGAGAAACTGTTTTTT. It codes for CASSLAQGEKLFF. The full variable domain, in which reference TRBV7-9 and TRBJ1-4 provide the parts outside the CDR3, is DTGVSQNPRHKITKRGQNVTFRCDPISEHNRLYWYRQTLGQGPEFLTYFQNEAQLEKSRLLSDRFSAERPKGSFSTLEIQRTEQGDSAMYLCASSLAQGEKLFFGSGTQLSVL.

The CDR3 spells CASTAENTIYF. The CDR3 DNA sequence: TGTGCCAGCACGGCGGAAAACACCATATATTTT. The genes are TRBV6-5 and TRBJ1-3, with unresolved D. This CDR3 contains 11 residues. With 7 bases removed from V and 6 bases from J, the gap between germline ends came to 7 bases. Looked up from germline, CDR1 is MNHEY and CDR2 is SVGAGI.

The chain combines TRBV4-1 with TRBJ1-4; maybe TRBD1 (6 bases). Germline lookup yields CDR1 MGHRA and CDR2 YSYEKL. V gave up 3 bases and J gave up 13 bases, with 12 bases separating them. The CDR3 totals 12 residues. The CDR3 is CASSQRVGGLFF. For the CDR3, the DNA is TGCGCCAGCAGCCAGAGGGTAGGGGGACTGTTTTTT.

The chain uses TRBV11-3 and TRBJ2-3; D not resolved. From germline, CDR1 is SGHNT and CDR2 YENEEA. The CDR3 spans 14 residues. V was shortened by 3 bases and J by 0 bases, with 7 bases between the two germline ends. The CDR3 region is CASSLLGSTDTQYF. The CDR3 nucleotides read TGTGCCAGCAGCTTGCTAGGAAGCACAGATACGCAGTATTTT.

This clone is labeled medium-sized. V gene TRBV7-9 combines with J gene TRBJ2-1; TRBD1 or TRBD2 may be the D gene (5 bases each). The CDR3 totals 15 residues. Trimming stripped 5 bases from V and 4 bases from J, with 15 bases between. Germline CDR1 reads SEHNR; CDR2 reads FQNEAQ (reference sequence). CDR3 nucleotide sequence: TGTGCCAGCAGCCCGATTCCGGGGCGATACAATGAGCAGTTCTTC. It codes for CASSPIPGRYNEQFF.

This sequence joins TRBV11-2 and TRBJ1-2; 7 nucleotides match TRBD1. This CDR3 region has 15 residues. With V trimmed by 6 bases and J by 6 bases, 13 bases remained unmatched. Germline V lookup: CDR1 SGHAT, CDR2 FQNNGV. In DNA, the CDR3 is TGTGCCAGCAGACCGTCGAGGGGGCAGAGGCATGGCTACACCTTC. As protein: CASRPSRGQRHGYTF.

The chain carries TRBV18 and TRBJ2-2; D is possibly TRBD1 or TRBD2 (5 bases each). Germline-derived CDR1 and CDR2 are KGHSH and LQKENI. The CDR3 loop spans 15 amino acids. Trimming pared 6 bases from V and 1 base from J, leaving 12 bases between. As DNA, the CDR3 is TGTGCCAGCTCGACTGGGGGTTGGAACACCGGGGAGCTGTTTTTT. Residues: CASSTGGWNTGELFF.

This clone has just a few counts. DNA of the CDR3: TGTGCCAGCAGCGAACATCGTATCCCCACCTTC. This encodes CASSEHRIPTF. This chain uses TRBV7-8 with TRBJ1-2; D gene uncertain. CDR1 and CDR2 from the germline V gene are SGHVS and FQNEAQ. The CDR3 covers 11 residues. The V gene lost 5 bases and the J gene lost 13 bases, with 14 bases spanning the gap. The variable domain in full, with the rest retrieved from reference TRBV7-8 and TRBJ1-2, is GAGVSQSPRYKVAKRGQDVALRCDPISGHVSLFWYQQALGQGPEFLTYFQNEAQLDKSGLPSDRFFAERPEGSVSTLKIQRTQQEDSAVYLCASSEHRIPTFGSGTRLTVV.

V gene TRBV5-8 combines with J gene TRBJ2-7, with 7 bases fitting TRBD2. The CDR3 runs to 14 residues. V lost 7 bases to trimming and J lost 3 bases; unmatched junction nucleotides: 10. CDR1 SGHTS and CDR2 YDEGEE come from the germline V gene. The chain's CDR3 is CASLRREPRYEQYF. CDR3 bases: TGTGCCAGCCTTAGGCGGGAGCCCCGCTACGAGCAGTACTTC.

For this clone: The same CDR3 also results from other DNA sequences found in this sample. V and J are TRBV2 and TRBJ1-1; D call uncertain. Deletions cut 1 base from V and 1 base from J, with 1 base between. Per germline, CDR1 SNHLY and CDR2 FYNNEI. CDR3 length equals 12 residues. CDR3 residues: CASSEGNTEAFF. As DNA, the CDR3 is TGTGCCAGCAGTGAAGGGAACACTGAAGCTTTCTTT.

J is TRBJ1-1 and V is TRBV19; 8 nucleotides agree with TRBD1. V was pared by 1 base and J by 1 base, with 8 bases of the junction left unmatched. Germline V gene lookup returns CDR1 LNHDA and CDR2 SQIVND (reference sequence). This CDR3 has 17 residues. The CDR3 region is CASSIARQGHENTEAFF. CDR3 DNA: TGTGCCAGTAGTATAGCAAGACAGGGGCATGAGAACACTGAAGCTTTCTTT.

The V call is TRBV6-1, the J call TRBJ2-7; D gene ambiguous. This CDR3 is built from 12 residues. CDR1 is MNHNS, CDR2 SASEGT, per germline. Trimming removed 2 bases at V and 13 bases at J, with 15 bases between. CDR3 loop: CASSETRPTEYF. The CDR3 region has the DNA TGTGCCAGCAGTGAAACTCGGCCGACCGAATACTTC.

The rearrangement joins TRBV18 to TRBJ1-2; TRBD1 aligns across 10 bases. V was clipped by 4 bases and J by 8 bases; unmatched bases: 7. Germline lookup yields CDR1 KGHSH and CDR2 LQKENI. The length of the CDR3 is 14 residues. For the CDR3, the DNA is TGTGCCAGCTCACTCGACAGGGGGCGCGAGGGCTACACCTTC. This codes for CASSLDRGREGYTF. Supplemented by reference TRBV18 and TRBJ1-2, the full variable domain reads NAGVMQNPRHLVRRRGQEARLRCSPMKGHSHVYWYRQLPEEGLKFMVYLQKENIIDESGMPKERFSAEFPKEGPSILRIQQVVRGDSAAYFCASSLDRGREGYTFGSGTRLTVV.

V usage is TRBV10-2 and J usage is TRBJ2-3; the D is unclear. The germline V and J ends were trimmed by 8 bases and 13 bases, with 16 bases remaining between them. The length of the CDR3 is 11 residues. CDR1 and CDR2 (germline): WSHSY, SAAADI. This CDR3 reads CASSTTLVKYF. CDR3 nucleotides: TGCGCCAGCTCTACCACGTTAGTTAAGTATTTT.

This sequence joins TRBV2 and TRBJ1-4, with 11 bases aligning to TRBD1. CDR1 SNHLY and CDR2 FYNNEI come from the germline V gene. J was trimmed by 8 bases and V by 8 bases; bases with no gene match: 4. This CDR3 has 13 amino acids. CDR3 bases: TGTGCCAGCCGGGACAGGGGGAACGAAAAACTGTTTTTT. Translation gives CASRDRGNEKLFF.

This chain joins TRBV5-1 and TRBJ2-2; D ambiguous. The CDR3 consists of 13 residues. Trimming cost V 1 base and J 7 bases, with 8 bases left between them. CDR1 SGHRS and CDR2 YFSETQ come from the germline V gene. In DNA, the CDR3 is TGCGCCAGCAGCTTGATGCCGGACGGGGAGCTGTTTTTT. Translation gives CASSLMPDGELFF.